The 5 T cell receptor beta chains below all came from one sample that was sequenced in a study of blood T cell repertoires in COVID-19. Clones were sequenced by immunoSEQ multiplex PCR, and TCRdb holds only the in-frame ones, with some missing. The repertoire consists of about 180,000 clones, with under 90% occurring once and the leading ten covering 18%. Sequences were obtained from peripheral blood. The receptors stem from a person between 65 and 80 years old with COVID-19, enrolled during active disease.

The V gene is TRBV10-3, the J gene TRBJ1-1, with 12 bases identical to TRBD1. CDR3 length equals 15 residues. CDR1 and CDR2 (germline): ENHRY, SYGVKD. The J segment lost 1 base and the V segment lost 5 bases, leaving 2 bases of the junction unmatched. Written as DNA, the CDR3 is TGTGCCATCAGTCCGGGACAGGGGGCGAACACTGAAGCTTTCTTT. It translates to CAISPGQGANTEAFF.

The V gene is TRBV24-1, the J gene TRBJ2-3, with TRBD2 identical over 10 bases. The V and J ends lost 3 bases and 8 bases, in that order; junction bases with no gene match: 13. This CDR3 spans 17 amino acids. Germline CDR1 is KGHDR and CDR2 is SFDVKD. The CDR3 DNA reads TGTGCCACCAGTGATCCCCTAGCGGGGGCCCCCGCAGGTACGCAGTATTTT. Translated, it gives CATSDPLAGAPAGTQYF.

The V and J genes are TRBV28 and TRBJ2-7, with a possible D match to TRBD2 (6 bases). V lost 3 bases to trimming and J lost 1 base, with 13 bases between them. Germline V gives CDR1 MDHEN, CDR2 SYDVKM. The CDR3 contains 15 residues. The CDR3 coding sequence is TGTGCCAGCAGTTTCATAGCGGCCCTTTCCTACGAGCAGTACTTC. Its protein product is CASSFIAALSYEQYF.

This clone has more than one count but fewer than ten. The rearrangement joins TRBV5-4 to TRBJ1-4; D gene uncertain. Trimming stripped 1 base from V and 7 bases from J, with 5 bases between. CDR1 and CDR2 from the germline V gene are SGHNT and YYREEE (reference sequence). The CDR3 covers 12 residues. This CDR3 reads CASSLSGEKLFF. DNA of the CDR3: TGTGCCAGCAGCTTGTCCGGTGAAAAACTGTTTTTT.

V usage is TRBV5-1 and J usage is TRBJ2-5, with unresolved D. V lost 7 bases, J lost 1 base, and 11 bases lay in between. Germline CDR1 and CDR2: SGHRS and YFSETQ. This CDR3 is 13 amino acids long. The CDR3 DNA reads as TGCGCCAGCTACAGAGACGTCCAAGAGACCCAGTACTTC. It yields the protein CASYRDVQETQYF.